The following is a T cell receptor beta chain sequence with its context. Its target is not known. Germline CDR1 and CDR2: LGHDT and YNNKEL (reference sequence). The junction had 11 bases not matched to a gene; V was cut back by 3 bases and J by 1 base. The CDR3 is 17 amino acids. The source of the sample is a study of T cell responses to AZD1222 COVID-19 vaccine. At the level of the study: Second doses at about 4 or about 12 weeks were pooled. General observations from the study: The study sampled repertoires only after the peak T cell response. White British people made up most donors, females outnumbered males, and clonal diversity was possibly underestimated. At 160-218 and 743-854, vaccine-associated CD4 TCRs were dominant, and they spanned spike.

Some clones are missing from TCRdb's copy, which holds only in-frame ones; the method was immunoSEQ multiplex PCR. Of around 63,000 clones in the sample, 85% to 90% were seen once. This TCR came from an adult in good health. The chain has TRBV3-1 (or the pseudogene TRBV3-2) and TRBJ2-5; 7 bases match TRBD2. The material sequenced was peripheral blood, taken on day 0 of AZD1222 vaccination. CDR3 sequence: CASSQLPPGGFQETQYF. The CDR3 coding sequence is TGTGCCAGCAGCCAGCTTCCACCCGGGGGGTTCCAAGAGACCCAGTACTTC.